A single sample is the source of the 15 T cell receptor beta chains below, sequenced in a study of blood T cell repertoires in COVID-19. Sequencing used immunoSEQ multiplex PCR; TCRdb keeps in-frame clones, though not all of them. The sample contains approximately 230,000 clones, more than 80% of which appear only once. Source material: peripheral blood. The receptors were gathered from a man aged 30-40 years who had recovered from COVID-19.

The gene calls are TRBV13 and TRBJ1-1; D unclear. Germline loops: CDR1 PRHDT, CDR2 FYEKMQ (reference sequence). Trimming shortened V by 6 bases and J by 4 bases, and 6 bases separated the two germline ends. The CDR3 sequence is 11 residues long. DNA for the CDR3: TGTGCCAGCAGGGAGGGCACTGAAGCTTTCTTT. Translated, it gives CASREGTEAFF.

This clone has a single count. The rearrangement links TRBV5-5 to TRBJ2-2; D unresolved. Per germline, CDR1 SGHKS and CDR2 YYEKEE (reference sequence). Between the trimmed V and J ends, which lost 1 base and 3 bases, there was a span of 4 bases. CDR3 length equals 13 residues. CDR3 region: CASSLIDTGELFF. The CDR3 DNA is TGTGCCAGCAGCTTGATCGACACCGGGGAGCTGTTTTTT.

The CDR3 bases are TGCGCCAGCAGCTTGGTTTGGGACAGGGGGACCTACGAGCAGTACTTC. It yields the protein CASSLVWDRGTYEQYF. The chain uses TRBV5-1 and TRBJ2-7, with 11 bases that match TRBD1. CDR3 size: 16 residues. CDR1 is SGHRS and CDR2 is YFSETQ in the germline V gene. The V and J ends lost 0 bases and 2 bases, in that order; junction bases with no gene match: 4.

The CDR3 DNA reads TGTGCCAGTAGTCCACAGACAGGGGGAGAGACCCAGTACTTC. The encoded protein is CASSPQTGGETQYF. This chain uses TRBV19 with TRBJ2-5; 9 bases match TRBD1. The CDR3 is 14 amino acids. The germline CDR1 and CDR2 sequences are LNHDA and SQIVND (reference sequence). With V trimmed by 5 bases and J by 4 bases, 5 bases remained unmatched.

This chain joins TRBV12-3 or TRBV12-4 and TRBJ2-5; weak D call: TRBD2 (5 bases). CDR3 length: 12 residues. Trimming pared 3 bases from V and 7 bases from J, leaving 9 bases between. As DNA, the CDR3 is TGTGCCAGCAGTTTGAGGGATCTGACCCAGTACTTC. It yields the protein CASSLRDLTQYF.

V is TRBV19 and J is TRBJ1-5; possible D gene TRBD1, 6 bases. V gave up 1 base and J gave up 5 bases, with 15 bases separating them. Germline CDR1 reads LNHDA; CDR2 reads SQIVND (reference sequence). The CDR3 loop spans 16 amino acids. CDR3 amino acids: CASSIGSRGVDQPQHF. The CDR3 coding sequence is TGTGCCAGTAGTATAGGTTCCAGGGGAGTGGATCAGCCCCAGCATTTT.

This clone turned up a few times. This rearrangement joins TRBV19 to TRBJ1-2, with unresolved D. Per germline, CDR1 LNHDA and CDR2 SQIVND (reference sequence). V was shortened by 2 bases and J by 6 bases, with 16 bases between the two germline ends. This CDR3 has 15 amino acids. The DNA of the CDR3 is TGTGCCAGTAGTATAACCTCCTGGCAGGTCGATGGCTACACCTTC. It codes for CASSITSWQVDGYTF.

The chain recombines TRBV6-2 or TRBV6-3 with TRBJ2-5, with 12 bases fitting TRBD2. Germline-derived CDR1 and CDR2 are MNHEY and SVGEGT. With 6 bases clipped from V and 5 bases from J, the junction kept 4 bases outside the gene matches. The CDR3 covers 14 residues. This CDR3 reads CASSDGTSGETQYF. The DNA of the CDR3 is TGTGCCAGCAGCGACGGGACTAGCGGGGAGACCCAGTACTTC.

This clone was detected only once. The genes are TRBV24-1 and TRBJ1-6, with TRBD1 as a possible D gene (5 bases). The CDR3 spans 18 residues. V was pared by 1 base and J by 10 bases, with 22 bases between. Germline V gives CDR1 KGHDR, CDR2 SFDVKD. CDR3 amino acids: CATSDLVWVAGKWSPLHF. The CDR3 nucleotides are TGTGCCACCAGTGATTTAGTATGGGTGGCAGGGAAATGGTCACCCCTCCACTTT.

The chain has TRBV11-2 and TRBJ2-1; D remains ambiguous. CDR1 and CDR2 (germline): SGHAT, FQNNGV. The V gene lost 0 bases and the J gene lost 6 bases, with 6 bases spanning the gap. The CDR3 consists of 13 residues. The CDR3: CASSLDLSNEQFF. In DNA, the CDR3 is TGTGCCAGCAGCTTAGATCTAAGCAATGAGCAGTTCTTC. Combining the CDR3 with reference TRBV11-2 and TRBJ2-1 gives the whole variable domain EAGVAQSPRYKIIEKRQSVAFWCNPISGHATLYWYQQILGQGPKLLIQFQNNGVVDDSQLPKDRFSAERLKGVDSTLKIQPAKLEDSAVYLCASSLDLSNEQFFGPGTRLTVL.

The chain employs TRBV6-4 and TRBJ2-2; tentatively, D is TRBD1 (5 bases). This CDR3 contains 13 residues. Trimming took 8 bases from V and 5 from J, leaving 12 bases between them. CDR1 is MRHNA, CDR2 SNTAGT, per germline. The CDR3 is CASATGRTGELFF. The CDR3 nucleotides are TGTGCCAGCGCTACAGGAAGGACCGGGGAGCTGTTTTTT.

The chain uses TRBV4-1 and TRBJ2-5, with D uncertain. This CDR3 contains 15 residues. Between the trimmed V and J ends, which lost 1 base and 3 bases, there was a span of 12 bases. Germline CDR1 is MGHRA and CDR2 is YSYEKL. In DNA form, the CDR3 reads TGCGCCAGCAGCCAAGTTTTCAGGATTGAAGAGACCCAGTACTTC. Translation gives CASSQVFRIEETQYF.

The CDR3 spells CAITTGNYGYTF. CDR3 in DNA: TGTGCCATCACAACAGGCAACTATGGCTACACCTTC. This chain connects TRBV10-3 to TRBJ1-2; tentatively, D is TRBD1 (5 bases). The germline V gene has CDR1 ENHRY and CDR2 SYGVKD. The CDR3 is 12 residues long. Trimming stripped 7 bases from V and 2 bases from J, with 8 bases between.

The chain uses TRBV13 and TRBJ2-3, with 7 bases matching TRBD2. Looked up from germline, CDR1 is PRHDT and CDR2 is FYEKMQ (reference sequence). CDR3 length equals 16 residues. The trim removed 5 bases at V and 0 bases at J, leaving 8 bases unmatched. In DNA form, the CDR3 reads TGTGCCAGCAGCCGGGGGGATTCCCTTAGCACAGATACGCAGTATTTT. This encodes CASSRGDSLSTDTQYF.

This rearrangement joins TRBV5-1 to TRBJ2-2; no reliable D call. The CDR3 spans 16 residues. The germline gives CDR1 SGHRS, CDR2 YFSETQ. Trimming took off 1 base at V and 0 bases at J, with 10 bases between the two ends. The CDR3 reads CASSLTSGPNTGELFF. The DNA of the CDR3 is TGCGCCAGCAGCTTGACCTCGGGTCCGAACACCGGGGAGCTGTTTTTT.